This T cell receptor (beta chain) was sequenced in a study of T-cell memory formation after mild COVID-19. Study-level points and caveats: A second wave expanding day 15 to 37 was CD4+-biased; contracting clones were balanced.

This clonotype has a handful of counts. Its target is not known. This CDR3 region has 15 residues. Per germline, CDR1 SGHVS and CDR2 FQNEAQ. Germline trimming cut 5 bases from V and 4 bases from J; bases unmatched to any gene: 10. From the 5' RACE reads, TCRdb called clonotypes with MiXCR, one entry per CDR3 protein. The sample yields a few hundred thousand distinct CDR3 sequences, 10% seen once. The receptor was derived from a man aged 18 to 35 who had mild COVID-19 (a few samples of this study predate the infection). Cell type and time point are not known. Material: PBMCs or a T cell subset sorted from them (not recorded which). This chain links TRBV7-8 with TRBJ2-5; 7 nucleotides align to TRBD1. CDR3 amino acids: CASSVDRLSRETQYF. The CDR3 bases are TGTGCCAGCAGCGTGGACAGGCTTTCCAGAGAGACCCAGTACTTC.